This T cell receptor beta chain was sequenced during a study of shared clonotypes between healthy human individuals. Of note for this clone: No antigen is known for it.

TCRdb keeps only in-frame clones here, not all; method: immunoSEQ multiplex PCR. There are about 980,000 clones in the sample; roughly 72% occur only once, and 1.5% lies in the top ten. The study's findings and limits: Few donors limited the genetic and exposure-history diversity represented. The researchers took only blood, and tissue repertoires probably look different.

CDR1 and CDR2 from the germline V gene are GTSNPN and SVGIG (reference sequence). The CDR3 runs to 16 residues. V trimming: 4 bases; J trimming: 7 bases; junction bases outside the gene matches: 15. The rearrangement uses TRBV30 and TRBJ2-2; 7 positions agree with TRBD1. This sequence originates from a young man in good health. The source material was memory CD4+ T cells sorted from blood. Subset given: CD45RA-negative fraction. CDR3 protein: CAWTPQGLDMGGELFF. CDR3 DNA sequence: TGTGCCTGGACCCCACAGGGGCTCGACATGGGCGGGGAGCTGTTTTTT.